A selection of T cell receptor beta chains follows, all from one sample in a study of T cell responses to AZD1222 COVID-19 vaccine. The data were produced by immunoSEQ multiplex PCR, yet TCRdb's version contains in-frame clones alone and is incomplete. The repertoire holds 130,000 or so clones, with about 89% as singletons. Sequences were derived from peripheral blood, sampled 28 days after the second dose of the MenACWY control vaccine. The receptors stem from an adult who received the MenACWY meningococcal vaccine as a control. The CDR3 runs from the conserved cysteine through the conserved F or W. The D gene is left open where the match is weak. Only some rows state a clone size, as once, few, many or a class for expanded clones.

J	D	V	size	DNA	CDR3
TRBJ1-2	TRBD1	TRBV9	-	TGTGCCAGCAGCCACTCCCCGGGACAGAGCAACTATGGCTACACCTTC	CASSHSPGQSNYGYTF
TRBJ2-2	-	TRBV7-2	-	TGTGCCAGCAGCTTAGGACGCGGCACCGGGGAGCTGTTTTTT	CASSLGRGTGELFF
TRBJ2-5	-	TRBV3-1/TRBV3-2	-	TGTGCCAGCAGCCACTGGCGGGAGACCCAGTACTTC	CASSHWRETQYF
TRBJ2-5	-	TRBV5-1	-	TGCGCCAGCAGCTTGGCCGGTGGCAGCCTGCAAGAGACCCAGTACTTC	CASSLAGGSLQETQYF
TRBJ2-1	TRBD2	TRBV20-1	-	TGCAGTGCTAGTGGAGGAGGGGAAACTAGCGGGAGTTACAATGAGCAGTTCTTC	CSASGGGETSGSYNEQFF
TRBJ1-6	TRBD1	TRBV18	-	TGTGCCAGCTCAGACTACAGGGGGGATAATTCACCCCTCCACTTT	CASSDYRGDNSPLHF
TRBJ1-1	-	TRBV5-6	-	TGTGCCAGCAGCTACCCCGGGGCGGGCACTGAAGCTTTCTTT	CASSYPGAGTEAFF
TRBJ2-2	TRBD2	TRBV19	-	TGTGCCAGTAGTATGGGGCTAGCGGGGAACACCGGGGAGCTGTTTTTT	CASSMGLAGNTGELFF
TRBJ1-1	-	TRBV28	-	TGTGCCAGCGGGTGGCAGACTGAAGCTTTCTTT	CASGWQTEAFF
TRBJ2-3	-	TRBV6-2/TRBV6-3	-	TGTGCCAGCAGTTACTCGACAGAGGATACGCAGTATTTT	CASSYSTEDTQYF
TRBJ1-2	-	TRBV12-3/TRBV12-4	-	TGTGCCAGCAGTTTAGGAGGGATAGGTGGCTACACCTTC	CASSLGGIGGYTF
TRBJ1-2	-	TRBV3-1/TRBV3-2	-	TGTGCCAGCAGCCAAGGTCCCCGGTACACCTTC	CASSQGPRYTF
TRBJ2-7	-	TRBV27	-	TGTGCCAGCAGTTTTGGGGGCCTGAGCTCCTACGAGCAGTACTTC	CASSFGGLSSYEQYF
TRBJ1-1	-	TRBV5-1	-	TGCGCCAGCAGCTTTGGCAGGGAGAGGAACACTGAAGCTTTCTTT	CASSFGRERNTEAFF
TRBJ1-5	-	TRBV28	-	TGTGCCAGCAGTTTAACGCCTCAGCCCCAGCATTTT	CASSLTPQPQHF
TRBJ2-7	-	TRBV19	-	TGTGCCAGTAGTATAGTTTACCGAGCAGGGAGCTACGAGCAGTACTTC	CASSIVYRAGSYEQYF
TRBJ2-7	-	TRBV19	-	TGTGCCAGTAGTACGTGGGGCCTCGGGGGATCCTACGAGCAGTACTTC	CASSTWGLGGSYEQYF
TRBJ2-7	-	TRBV19	-	TGTGCCAGTAGTATAGATCTTTTTGGGGGCGGGACAGTACCCTACGAGCAGTACTTC	CASSIDLFGGGTVPYEQYF
TRBJ1-4	-	TRBV2	-	TGTGCCAGCAGCTTACAGGGTTTGTTTGCAACTAATGAAAAACTGTTTTTT	CASSLQGLFATNEKLFF
TRBJ1-5	-	TRBV30	-	TGTGCCTGGAGTGCGGGAGCCCTAGCAGACCCAAATCAGCCCCAGCATTTT	CAWSAGALADPNQPQHF
TRBJ1-3	-	TRBV5-6	-	TGTGCCAGCAGCTTGGTGGGGGGGAACTCTGGAAACACCATATATTTT	CASSLVGGNSGNTIYF
TRBJ2-7	TRBD1	TRBV19	-	TGTGCCAGTAGTATTGCTGGACAGGGAACCTACGAGCAGTACTTC	CASSIAGQGTYEQYF
TRBJ1-2	-	TRBV29-1	-	TGCAGCGCCGGATTAGGGAATGGCTACACCTTC	CSAGLGNGYTF
TRBJ2-7	-	TRBV6-2/TRBV6-3	few	TGTGCCAGCAGCTTACCATACTACGAGCAGTACTTC	CASSLPYYEQYF
TRBJ1-6	-	TRBV11-1	once	TGTGCCAGCAGCCCCCACCTGCCAGGGAACAGTTCACCCCTCCACTTT	CASSPHLPGNSSPLHF
TRBJ2-1	TRBD2	TRBV4-3	once	TGCGCCAGCAGCCAAGATCGACCTAGCGGGAGCTATGAGCAGTTCTTC	CASSQDRPSGSYEQFF
TRBJ2-2	-	TRBV7-2	once	TGTGCCAGCAGCCCCCTGAACACCGGGGAGCTGTTTTTT	CASSPLNTGELFF
TRBJ1-4	TRBD1	TRBV19	-	TGTGCCAGTAGTATTTCTACAGGGGGGAATGAAAAACTGTTTTTT	CASSISTGGNEKLFF
TRBJ2-2	-	TRBV7-9	-	TGTGCCAGCAGCTTAGCCTCACAGACCGGGGAGCTGTTTTTT	CASSLASQTGELFF
TRBJ2-7	-	TRBV3-1/TRBV3-2	-	TGTGCCAGCAGCCGTGGGGGGACGGTAGCCTACGAGCAGTACTTC	CASSRGGTVAYEQYF
TRBJ1-4	TRBD1	TRBV9	-	TGTGCCAGCAGCGTAGCGGGGGGACAGGGGAATGAAAAACTGTTTTTT	CASSVAGGQGNEKLFF
TRBJ2-2	-	TRBV11-2	-	TGTGCCAGCAGCTTATTACCCAACACCGGGGAGCTGTTTTTT	CASSLLPNTGELFF
TRBJ2-3	-	TRBV24-1	-	TGTGCCACCAGTGCCGCGGGTAGCACAGATACGCAGTATTTT	CATSAAGSTDTQYF
TRBJ1-4	TRBD1	TRBV28	-	TGTGCCAGCAGTTCTGACGGGACAGAGGGCGAAAAACTGTTTTTT	CASSSDGTEGEKLFF
TRBJ2-5	-	TRBV28	-	TGTGCCAGCAGTTTAAGCGGGCCGGCGGTAAAGACCCAGTACTTC	CASSLSGPAVKTQYF